This passage covers 30 T cell receptor beta chains from one sample sequenced in a study of technical replicates of blood from a handful of donors. Generated by immunoSEQ multiplex PCR, the TCRdb table keeps only in-frame clones and is missing some. The table includes some 66,000 clones, around 87% detected once. Source material: PBMCs. These receptors were collected from a human donor in good health. Some clones in this sample may be carry-over from other donors' samples.

The chain recombines TRBV4-2 with TRBJ2-5; 16 bases match TRBD2. In germline, CDR1 is LGHNA, CDR2 YNFKEQ. Germline trimming cut 4 bases from V and 6 bases from J; bases unmatched to any gene: 11. This CDR3 comprises 18 residues. CDR3: CASSLSGTSGGAAQTQYF. CDR3 in DNA: TGTGCCAGCAGCCTATCAGGGACTAGCGGGGGGGCGGCCCAGACCCAGTACTTC.

This clone has a single count. V is TRBV7-8 and J is TRBJ1-5; D is uncertain. Looked up from germline, CDR1 is SGHVS and CDR2 is FQNEAQ. This CDR3 is 12 amino acids long. The V end was cut by 8 bases, the J end by 3 bases, with 8 bases between. CDR3 coding DNA: TGTGCCAGCCGGGATCCCAATCAGCCCCAGCATTTT. Translating it yields CASRDPNQPQHF.

There are a few counts of this clone. The CDR3 here is CASSLGTSGRDEQFF. In DNA, the CDR3 is TGTGCCAGCAGCTTAGGGACTAGCGGGAGAGATGAGCAGTTCTTC. The V gene is TRBV11-2, the J gene TRBJ2-1; TRBD2 aligns across 13 bases. CDR3 length: 15 amino acids. The trim removed 1 base at V and 8 bases at J, leaving 2 bases unmatched. Germline lookup yields CDR1 SGHAT and CDR2 FQNNGV.

The chain couples TRBV4-1 to TRBJ1-2, with TRBD1 matching 12 bases. CDR3 length: 14 amino acids. The germline gives CDR1 MGHRA, CDR2 YSYEKL. The V and J ends lost 4 bases and 7 bases, in that order; junction bases with no gene match: 4. CDR3 sequence: CASSLGQGAGGYTF. CDR3 in DNA: TGCGCCAGCAGCCTGGGACAGGGGGCAGGTGGCTACACCTTC.

This chain uses TRBV7-8 with TRBJ2-3; TRBD1 matches at 9 bases. Per germline, CDR1 SGHVS and CDR2 FQNEAQ. Germline trimming cut 1 base from V and 9 bases from J; bases unmatched to any gene: 14. The CDR3 has 17 residues. CDR3 sequence reads: CASSLGWTKITGGTQYF. CDR3 nucleotides: TGTGCCAGCAGCTTAGGCTGGACAAAAATAACAGGGGGCACGCAGTATTTT.

The genes are TRBV18 and TRBJ1-1; 8 bases map to TRBD1. CDR1 and CDR2 (germline): KGHSH, LQKENI. Trimming at V came to 0 bases and at J to 5 bases, leaving 8 bases not matched to a gene. CDR3 length: 16 residues. CDR3: CASSPPAGGWGTEAFF. The CDR3 DNA reads as TGTGCCAGCTCACCACCGGCAGGGGGCTGGGGAACTGAAGCTTTCTTT.

The chain is built from TRBV15 and TRBJ2-5; TRBD1 aligns across 11 bases. Germline loops: CDR1 LNHNV, CDR2 YYDKDF (reference sequence). The CDR3 has 17 residues. J lost 4 bases, V lost 2 bases, and 9 bases had no gene match. The CDR3 DNA reads as TGTGCCACCAGCAGACCTACCGCCGGGACAGGGGGAGAGACCCAGTACTTC. This gives the protein CATSRPTAGTGGETQYF.

The chain uses TRBV4-2 and TRBJ2-7; the D gene is possibly TRBD1 (5 bases). Per the germline V gene, CDR1 is LGHNA and CDR2 is YNFKEQ. The CDR3 length is 13 residues. V was cut by 0 bases and J by 5 bases, with 8 bases left in between. CDR3 residues: CASSQEGPNEQYF. As DNA, the CDR3 is TGTGCCAGCAGCCAAGAGGGGCCAAACGAGCAGTACTTC.

The chain has TRBV15 and TRBJ1-1; D may be TRBD1 (5 bases). This CDR3 is 13 amino acids long. The germline V gene has CDR1 LNHNV and CDR2 YYDKDF (reference sequence). With 5 bases removed from V and 6 bases from J, the gap between germline ends came to 13 bases. CDR3 residues: CATSVSGWAEAFF. The CDR3 bases are TGTGCCACCAGCGTCTCAGGGTGGGCTGAAGCTTTCTTT.

The chain is built from TRBV14 and TRBJ1-2; tentatively, D is TRBD1 (5 bases). V was clipped by 0 bases and J by 7 bases, with 21 bases between them. This CDR3 contains 17 residues. In germline, CDR1 is SGHDN, CDR2 FVKESK. CDR3 in amino acids: CASSQEGDWGDWSGYTF. In DNA, the CDR3 is TGTGCCAGCAGCCAAGAAGGGGACTGGGGGGATTGGAGTGGCTACACCTTC.

In its sample, this clone was seen a few times. This chain connects TRBV5-4 to TRBJ1-4, with D unclear. This CDR3 comprises 15 residues. The V gene's germline CDR1 is SGHNT and CDR2 YYREEE (reference sequence). Trimming cost V 4 bases and J 5 bases, with 15 bases left between them. DNA for the CDR3: TGTGCCAGCAGCCAATTGTCGGGAACAAATGAAAAACTGTTTTTT. Protein: CASSQLSGTNEKLFF. The full variable domain, in which reference TRBV5-4 and TRBJ1-4 provide the parts outside the CDR3, is ETGVTQSPTHLIKTRGQQVTLRCSSQSGHNTVSWYQQALGQGPQFIFQYYREEENGRGNFPPRFSGLQFPNYSSELNVNALELDDSALYLCASSQLSGTNEKLFFGSGTQLSVL.

V is TRBV5-1 and J is TRBJ2-2, with 13 bases aligning to TRBD2. CDR3 length equals 15 residues. The trim removed 4 bases at V and 5 bases at J, leaving 2 bases unmatched. Looked up from germline, CDR1 is SGHRS and CDR2 is YFSETQ. The CDR3 DNA reads as TGCGCCAGCAGCCCGACTAGCGGGGGGACCGGGGAGCTGTTTTTT. Translated: CASSPTSGGTGELFF.

This chain connects TRBV5-1 to TRBJ2-5, with 9 bases fitting TRBD2. Losses at the gene ends were 5 bases for V and 5 bases for J; bases not matched to a gene: 10. The CDR3 is 15 amino acids. Germline assignment: CDR1 SGHRS and CDR2 YFSETQ. CDR3 DNA sequence: TGCGCCAGCAGGGAAGATAGCGGGGGCAGGGAGACCCAGTACTTC. Residues: CASREDSGGRETQYF.

The chain joins TRBV14 to TRBJ2-7; TRBD1 aligns across 9 bases. The V gene's germline CDR1 is SGHDN and CDR2 FVKESK. The CDR3 sequence is 16 residues long. The V segment lost 1 base and the J segment 1 base; nucleotides outside the gene matches: 5. This CDR3 is CASSQVSGTGSYEQYF. The DNA for the CDR3 is TGTGCCAGCAGCCAAGTTTCTGGGACAGGGTCCTACGAGCAGTACTTC. The full variable domain, in which reference TRBV14 and TRBJ2-7 provide the parts outside the CDR3, is EAGVTQFPSHSVIEKGQTVTLRCDPISGHDNLYWYRRVMGKEIKFLLHFVKESKQDESGMPNNRFLAERTGGTYSTLKVQPAELEDSGVYFCASSQVSGTGSYEQYFGPGTRLTVT.

The chain carries TRBV2 and TRBJ1-4; a possible D gene is TRBD1 (5 bases). V lost 7 bases to trimming and J lost 4 bases, with 10 bases between them. The CDR3 consists of 13 residues. The germline CDR1 and CDR2 sequences are SNHLY and FYNNEI. CDR3 residues: CASKIGVNEKLFF. The CDR3 DNA reads as TGTGCCAGCAAGATAGGGGTTAATGAAAAACTGTTTTTT.

This chain connects TRBV18 to TRBJ2-5; TRBD1 might be the D (6 bases). V gave up 6 bases and J gave up 5 bases, with 13 bases separating them. CDR1 KGHSH and CDR2 LQKENI come from the germline V gene. The CDR3 runs 13 residues. DNA of the CDR3: TGTGCCAGCTCTCTTAACCAGGGGGAGACCCAGTACTTC. It is translated as CASSLNQGETQYF.

The J gene is TRBJ1-2, the V gene TRBV5-5; D uncertain. Germline assignment: CDR1 SGHKS and CDR2 YYEKEE (reference sequence). The germline V and J ends were trimmed by 1 base and 4 bases, with 14 bases remaining between them. The CDR3 loop spans 15 amino acids. CDR3 coding DNA: TGTGCCAGCAGCTTGAGATACGAAGCGGGCTATGGCTACACCTTC. It yields the protein CASSLRYEAGYGYTF.

The chain recombines TRBV6-6 with TRBJ1-5, with D tentatively TRBD1 (6 bases). Trimming removed 2 bases from V and 2 bases from J, with 7 bases in between. Germline assignment: CDR1 MNHNY and CDR2 SVGAGI (reference sequence). The CDR3 is made up of 14 amino acids. The CDR3 sequence: CASSYNRGNQPQHF. CDR3 bases: TGTGCCAGCAGTTACAACAGGGGCAATCAGCCCCAGCATTTT.

This rearrangement joins TRBV30 to TRBJ2-7; TRBD1 agrees at 12 bases. With V trimmed by 4 bases and J by 5 bases, 9 bases remained unmatched. The germline V gene has CDR1 GTSNPN and CDR2 SVGIG (reference sequence). This CDR3 has 15 residues. CDR3 sequence: CAWKLRDRGRHEQYF. The CDR3 bases are TGTGCCTGGAAACTCCGGGACAGGGGGCGTCACGAGCAGTACTTC.

The chain couples TRBV11-2 to TRBJ2-1; TRBD2 matches at 8 bases. V gave up 0 bases and J gave up 14 bases; unmatched junction bases: 6. The CDR3 extends over 13 amino acids. Germline-derived CDR1 and CDR2 are SGHAT and FQNNGV. This CDR3 reads CASSLDPSGFEFF. In nucleotides, the CDR3 is TGTGCCAGCAGCTTAGATCCTAGCGGGTTCGAGTTCTTC.

This chain connects TRBV14 to TRBJ1-1, with D possibly matching TRBD1 (6 bases). Trimming stripped 4 bases from V and 0 bases from J, with 9 bases between. In germline, CDR1 is SGHDN, CDR2 FVKESK. CDR3 length: 14 residues. The CDR3 DNA reads as TGTGCCAGCAGCCTAGGGACACTGAACACTGAAGCTTTCTTT. Translation gives CASSLGTLNTEAFF.

This clone was detected a few times. The CDR3 protein is CASSLDSMNTEAFF. The CDR3, as DNA: TGCGCCAGCAGCTTAGACAGTATGAACACTGAAGCTTTCTTT. The chain combines TRBV5-1 with TRBJ1-1; weak D call: TRBD1 (5 bases). Looked up from germline, CDR1 is SGHRS and CDR2 is YFSETQ. Trimming left V 2 bases short and J 0 bases short, with 8 bases between. This CDR3 comprises 14 residues. Looking up the rest from reference TRBV5-1 and TRBJ1-1 gives the full variable domain: KAGVTQTPRYLIKTRGQQVTLSCSPISGHRSVSWYQQTPGQGLQFLFEYFSETQRNKGNFPGRFSGRQFSNSRSEMNVSTLELGDSALYLCASSLDSMNTEAFFGQGTRLTVV.

This rearrangement joins TRBV7-9 to TRBJ1-2; D gene unclear. The germline V gene encodes CDR1 SEHNR and CDR2 FQNEAQ (reference sequence). This CDR3 spans 13 amino acids. V was trimmed by 5 bases and J by 4 bases, leaving 11 bases between them. Here the CDR3 reads CASSAQLRYGYTF. DNA of the CDR3: TGTGCCAGCAGCGCACAACTACGCTATGGCTACACCTTC. The full variable domain, with the rest looked up from reference TRBV7-9 and TRBJ1-2, is DTGVSQNPRHKITKRGQNVTFRCDPISEHNRLYWYRQTLGQGPEFLTYFQNEAQLEKSRLLSDRFSAERPKGSFSTLEIQRTEQGDSAMYLCASSAQLRYGYTFGSGTRLTVV.

The chain has TRBV4-1 and TRBJ1-5, with 7 bases lining up with TRBD1. V lost 5 bases, J lost 7 bases, and 5 bases stayed unmatched. The CDR3 consists of 13 residues. Looked up from germline, CDR1 is MGHRA and CDR2 is YSYEKL. The DNA of the CDR3 is TGCGCCAGCAGCGAGACAGGGAGGCAGCCCCAGCATTTT. It translates to CASSETGRQPQHF.

The V gene is TRBV4-3, the J gene TRBJ2-1, with D possibly TRBD2 on 5 matching bases. The length of the CDR3 is 17 residues. Trimming removed 3 bases at V and 7 bases at J, with 22 bases between. Germline V gene sequence: CDR1 LGHNA, CDR2 YSLEER. Here the CDR3 reads CASSHQSSYSPGNEQFF. Written as DNA, the CDR3 is TGCGCCAGCAGCCACCAATCGAGTTACTCACCGGGGAATGAGCAGTTCTTC.

V is TRBV14 and J is TRBJ1-2; D is unresolved. Germline V lookup: CDR1 SGHDN, CDR2 FVKESK. V was trimmed by 1 base and J by 4 bases, leaving 7 bases between them. The CDR3 loop spans 13 amino acids. CDR3 residues: CASSQVASYGYTF. CDR3 sequence (DNA): TGTGCCAGCAGCCAAGTAGCCTCCTATGGCTACACCTTC.

The rearrangement links TRBV6-4 to TRBJ2-7; a possible D gene is TRBD1 (5 bases). The germline V and J ends were trimmed by 1 base and 2 bases, with 12 bases remaining between them. Germline V CDR1 and CDR2: MRHNA, SNTAGT. The CDR3 extends over 15 amino acids. The CDR3: CASSDFAGLPYEQYF. CDR3 nucleotides: TGTGCCAGCAGTGACTTTGCAGGGCTCCCCTACGAGCAGTACTTC.

CDR3 residues: CASSLRTGDTGELFF. The DNA of the CDR3 is TGTGCCAGCAGCCTTCGGACAGGGGACACCGGGGAGCTGTTTTTT. This chain uses TRBV5-6 with TRBJ2-2, with TRBD1 identical over 9 bases. CDR1 and CDR2 (germline): SGHDT, YYEEEE. The CDR3 length is 15 residues. The V and J ends lost 4 bases and 3 bases, in that order; junction bases with no gene match: 4.

This chain uses TRBV7-9 with TRBJ1-4; D not resolved. The CDR3 runs to 13 residues. Germline loops: CDR1 SEHNR, CDR2 FQNEAQ (reference sequence). The V end was cut by 7 bases, the J end by 8 bases, with 14 bases between. The CDR3 spells CASTASLEEKLFF. The DNA of the CDR3 is TGTGCCAGCACTGCCAGCCTAGAGGAAAAACTGTTTTTT.

The chain combines TRBV6-5 with TRBJ2-3, with D perhaps TRBD1 (6 bases). V was trimmed by 0 bases and J by 6 bases, leaving 10 bases between them. The germline CDR1 and CDR2 sequences are MNHEY and SVGAGI. The CDR3 loop spans 14 amino acids. In nucleotides, the CDR3 is TGTGCCAGCAGTTACTCGAGGGGGTGGGATACGCAGTATTTT. Its translation is CASSYSRGWDTQYF.